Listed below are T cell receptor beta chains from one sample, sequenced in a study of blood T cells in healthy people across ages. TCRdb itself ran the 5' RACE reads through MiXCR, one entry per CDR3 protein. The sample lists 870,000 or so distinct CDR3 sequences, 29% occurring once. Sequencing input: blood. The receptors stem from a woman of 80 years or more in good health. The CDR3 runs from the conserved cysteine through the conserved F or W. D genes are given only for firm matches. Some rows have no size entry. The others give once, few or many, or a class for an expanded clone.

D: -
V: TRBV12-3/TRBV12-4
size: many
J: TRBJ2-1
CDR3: CASRVQNDNEQFF
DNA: TGTGCCAGCAGGGTCCAAAATGACAATGAGCAGTTCTTC

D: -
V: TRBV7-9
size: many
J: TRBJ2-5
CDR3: CASSEGPQETQYF
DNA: TGTGCCAGCAGCGAGGGACCCCAAGAGACCCAGTACTTC

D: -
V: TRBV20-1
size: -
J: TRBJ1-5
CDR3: CSARDSGKPSSNQPQHF
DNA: TGCAGTGCTAGAGATAGCGGGAAACCCTCGAGCAATCAGCCCCAGCATTTT

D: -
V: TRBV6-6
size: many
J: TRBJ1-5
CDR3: CASSYVQGSNQPQHF
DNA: TGTGCCAGCAGTTACGTCCAGGGGAGCAATCAGCCCCAGCATTTT

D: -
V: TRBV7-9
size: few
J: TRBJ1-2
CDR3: CASSLAPRSYGYTF
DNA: TGTGCCAGCAGCTTAGCTCCCAGATCCTATGGCTACACCTTC

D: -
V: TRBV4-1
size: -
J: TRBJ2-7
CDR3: CASSQGASFYEQYF
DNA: TGCGCCAGCAGCCAAGGGGCGAGCTTCTACGAGCAGTACTTC

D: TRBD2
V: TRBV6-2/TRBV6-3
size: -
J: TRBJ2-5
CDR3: CASSYFGGDRRETQYF
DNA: TGTGCCAGCAGTTACTTTGGGGGGGACCGACGAGAGACCCAGTACTTC

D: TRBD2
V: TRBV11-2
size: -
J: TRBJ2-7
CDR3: CAGSLRLAGGYEQYF
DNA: TGTGCCGGCAGCCTACGACTAGCGGGGGGCTACGAGCAGTACTTC

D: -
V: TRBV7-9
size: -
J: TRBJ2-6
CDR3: CASGIGANVLTF
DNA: TGTGCCAGCGGGATAGGGGCCAACGTCCTGACTTTC

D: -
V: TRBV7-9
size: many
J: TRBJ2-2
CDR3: CASSLRETGELFF
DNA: TGTGCCAGCAGCTTAAGGGAGACCGGGGAGCTGTTTTTT

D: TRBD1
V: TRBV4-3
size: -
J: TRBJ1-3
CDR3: CASSQVGQGGNTIYF
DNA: TGCGCCAGCAGCCAGGTCGGACAGGGAGGAAACACCATATATTTT